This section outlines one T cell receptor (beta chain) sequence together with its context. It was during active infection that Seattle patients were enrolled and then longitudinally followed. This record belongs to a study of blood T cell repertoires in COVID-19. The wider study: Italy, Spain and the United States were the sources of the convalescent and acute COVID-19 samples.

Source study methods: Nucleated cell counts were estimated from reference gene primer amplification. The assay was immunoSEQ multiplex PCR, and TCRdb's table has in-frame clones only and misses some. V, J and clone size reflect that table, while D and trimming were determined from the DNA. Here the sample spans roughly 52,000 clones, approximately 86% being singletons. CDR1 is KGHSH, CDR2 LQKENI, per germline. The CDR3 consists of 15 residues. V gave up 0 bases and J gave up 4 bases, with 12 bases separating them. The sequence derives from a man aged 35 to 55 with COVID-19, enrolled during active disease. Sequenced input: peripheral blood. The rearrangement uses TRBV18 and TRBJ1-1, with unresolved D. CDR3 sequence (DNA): TGTGCCAGCTCACCACCTAACCGGGGTGGCACTGAAGCTTTCTTT. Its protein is CASSPPNRGGTEAFF.